This T cell receptor beta chain stems from a study of blood T cells in healthy people across ages. This CDR3 is built from 16 residues. In germline, CDR1 is DFQATT, CDR2 SNEGSKA (reference sequence). Trimming removed 4 bases from V and 1 base from J; junction bases left unmatched: 10. Primers used in a second PCR of about 6 to 12 cycles were a sample-barcoded 5' primer and a J-beta primer mix. A single record per CDR3 protein comes from TCRdb applying MiXCR to the 5' RACE reads. Among some 1,500,000 distinct CDR3 sequences listed, 42% were seen once. Study conclusions and caveats: Older age coincided with a roughly linear decline in TCR beta diversity per million T cells.

Of note for this clonotype: Its target is not known.

The chain combines TRBV20-1 with TRBJ2-7; 10 nucleotides agree with TRBD2. The material sequenced was blood. The clonotype originates from a woman between 18 and 30 years old in good health. The CDR3 region is CSAKNEGLARSYEQYF. CDR3 nucleotides: TGCAGTGCTAAAAATGAGGGACTAGCGAGATCCTACGAGCAGTACTTC.